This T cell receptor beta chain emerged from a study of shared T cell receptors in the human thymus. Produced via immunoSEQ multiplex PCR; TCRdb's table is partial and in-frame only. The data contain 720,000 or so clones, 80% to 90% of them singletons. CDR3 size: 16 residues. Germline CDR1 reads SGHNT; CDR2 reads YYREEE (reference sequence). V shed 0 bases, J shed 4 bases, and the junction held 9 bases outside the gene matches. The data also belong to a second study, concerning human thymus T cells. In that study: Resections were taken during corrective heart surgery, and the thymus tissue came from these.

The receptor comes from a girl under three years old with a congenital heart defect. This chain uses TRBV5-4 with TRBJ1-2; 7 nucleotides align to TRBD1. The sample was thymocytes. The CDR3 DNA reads TGTGCCAGCAGCTTGGCGGGGCAGGGGGTAGTCTATGGCTACACCTTC. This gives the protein CASSLAGQGVVYGYTF.